This record concerns one TCR beta chain sequence. This clone was seen a single time. No cognate antigen has been identified for it. No quality values exist for individual bases; no much larger clone is one base distant. Compared with germline, V lacks 1 base and J lacks 2 bases; bases without a gene match: 7. The CDR3, cysteine through phenylalanine, is 16 amino acids long. Of all the DNA, just the CDR3 is kept, 48 bases in frame from base 1. Reading the germline V gene gives CDR1 KGHSH and CDR2 LQKENI. Receptor amplification or capture employed the immunoSEQ multiplex PCR assay. For the multiplex PCR, a mixture combining 60 forward primers for TCR Vbeta segments and 13 reverse primers for TCR Jbeta segments was used. The CDR3 region of rearranged TCR beta genes was amplified from genomic DNA with a multiplex PCR assay. On the Illumina HiSeq System, the amplified TCR beta libraries were sequenced as 87-base-pair reads. The study's own analysis went as follows. In a later analysis, tens of millions of unique TCR beta chains were counted across the approximately 640 repertoires, and about 9.9 million of these chains were shared by at least two donors. Raw reads were error-corrected and collapsed into unique sequences with a nearest-neighbor algorithm that merged closely related sequences to remove PCR and sequencing errors. To assign V, D and J gene segments, CDR3 sequences were aligned to IMGT reference sequences. Each retained sequence needed at least a six-nucleotide match to both a V gene segment and a J gene segment. Rearrangements were classified as productive when the CDR3 lacked stop codons and remained in frame with V and J, and all other rearrangements were classified as non-productive. CDR3 was defined by IMGT convention, running from the second conserved V-encoded cysteine to the conserved J-encoded phenylalanine. The earlier analysis of a few hundred of the donors excluded sequences that lacked an unambiguous match to a single V gene segment. In an earlier analysis of approximately 550 of the donors, V segments were called functional above 56.7% productive rearrangements and were called segregating when the between-donor standard deviation exceeded 5%. A statistical classification framework was built to diagnose cytomegalovirus status from the catalog of TCR beta chain sequences. A later analysis assigned V and J genes by comparing TCR nucleotide sequences with IMGT/GENE-DB human TR gene sequences. A later analysis assigned CDR3 sequences and most-parsimonious VDJ recombination scenarios with the TCRdist pipeline. In a later analysis, every TCR beta chain was defined by the combination of its CDR3 amino acid sequence and its V-gene family, and reads without a unique V-gene family were dropped. A later analysis removed nearly 600 highly shared, low-generation-probability nucleotide sequences to deal with suspected cross-contamination and a sequencing artifact. For each public chain, a later analysis derived a clonal expansion index from normalized ranks of inferred template counts within each repertoire. In a later analysis, generation probabilities were computed with a VDJ recombination model fitted to out-of-frame rearrangements, and the resulting probabilities were checked against IGoR. In a later analysis, TCR-TCR, TCR-HLA and TCR-CMV co-occurrence was scored with hypergeometric tests, and a repertoire-size bias correction was applied to TCR pairs. A later analysis estimated false discovery rates by permuting HLA or CMV assignments 20 times. In a later analysis, co-occurring TCRs were grouped using DBSCAN, and TCRdist sequence similarity was added for clustering within HLA-allele-positive subsets. For co-occurrence clustering, repertoires with fewer than 30,000 or more than 120,000 public chains were excluded, along with several repertoires with anomalous nucleotide sharing. Held by TCRdb, this immuneACCESS table contains in-frame sequences only and omits some clones. Under half of the omission traces to an unresolved V gene where checked; the cause of the rest is unknown. The D gene and trimming were derived from the DNA, and the V and J assignments and clone size from that table. The sample table lists some 180,000 clones, around four fifths of them with a count of one. About 1.7% of the sample comes from the top ten.

The sample originates from a study of cytomegalovirus exposure and HLA in healthy donors (dated by TCRdb to about 2017). Concerning the study at large: An earlier analysis of roughly 500 of the donors reported 276 Gb of sequence data and 95 million to 120 million unique TCR beta sequences obtained from about 179 million T cells. To decide whether each TCR beta V gene segment behaved as functional or pseudogenic, an earlier analysis of some 600 of the donors relied on high-throughput TCR beta sequencing. Approximately 310 gigabases of sequencing data and tens of millions of unique TCR sequences were included in an early release covering about 700 HLA-typed donors. The genetic ancestry cluster associated with self-reported Caucasian donors included approximately 85% of the 350 to 500 genotyped donors. The number of typed donors differed by locus: 629-630 for A, B, C, DRB1 and DQB1; roughly 510 for DQA1; some 610 for DPA1; and 400 to 480 for DPB1. The later analysis used no new phenotypic data to find candidate immune exposures, relying instead on TCR beta sequences and their occurrence across donors. Both class I and class II loci were covered by HLA typing, at four-digit resolution. Among 300 to 500 genotyped donors of the cohort, an average of approximately 240,000 unique TCR beta nucleotide sequences was sequenced per donor, of which 15% to 20% were non-productive. Every discovery cohort repertoire had been produced on one sequencing platform. The study used immunosequencing to profile the T cell repertoires of more than 650 subjects and linked those repertoires to cytomegalovirus serostatus. A handful of DR-DQ haplotypes were treated as single units for association and clustering because of strong linkage in the cohort. A later genetic analysis used genome-wide SNP genotypes for about 65% of the roughly 670 donors, treating that subset as a discovery cohort. A separate validation cohort of about 110 different subjects was used in addition to the 666-subject first cohort. The study aimed to test whether cataloging public T cell receptors could reveal signatures of past pathogen exposure. Donor age, sex, ethnicity and CMV serostatus were compiled alongside the repertoire data. High-throughput TCR immunosequencing, statistical association of individual TCRs with disease status, and machine learning were combined to predict cytomegalovirus infection status. A later analysis re-analyzed previously published TCR beta repertoires from 660 or so donors and added high-resolution HLA genotyping to study TCR occurrence patterns. On the study overall, not on this receptor specifically: The sequencing pipeline was judged likely to have produced a cluster of highly shared sequence variants as a technical artifact. The earlier analysis of 587 of the donors excluded fewer than 20 rarely observed V segments, including chromosome 9 orphons, because counts were too low. A further reported finding was that TCR beta sequences accurately predicted the HLA-A and HLA-B alleles for most subjects in the first cohort. According to a later analysis, parvovirus B19, influenza, CMV and Epstein-Barr virus appeared linked to several top co-occurrence clusters. It was suggested by the authors that the approach could potentially be generalized to other disease states and immunological phenotypes. When HLA alleles, especially DR and DQ, strongly co-occurred, attributing TCR associations to individual alleles was difficult. V-gene and J-gene trimming of TCR beta chains was associated with a missense DCLRE1C variant in a later genetic analysis, and the association was replicated in an independent cohort. Some IMGT-functional V segments, including TRBV6-2 and TRBV6-3, could not be distinguished by the 87-base-pair reads and were therefore excluded. A total of 150 or so TCR beta chains were listed by the study as associated with cytomegalovirus. CMV serostatus was the only immune exposure information available for the cohort. Compared with the approximately 710-donor mean, donors in an Asian-associated ancestry cluster had fewer N-insertions in productive TCRs, according to a later genetic analysis. A later analysis found that HLA-associated TCR beta chains were more clonally expanded and had lower generation probabilities than equally common non-associated chains. At a false discovery rate of 0.05, a later analysis linked around 15,000 TCR beta sequences to specific HLA alleles. Correlated functional status among segregating V segments might reflect linkage disequilibrium, but an unknown experimental factor could not be ruled out. According to a later analysis, most CMV-associated TCR beta chains appeared to be HLA-restricted, and the HLA associations seemed to be driven largely by CMV exposure. In vitro tests confirmed that a few of the cytomegalovirus-associated TCR beta chains recognize cytomegalovirus antigens. An earlier analysis of some 590 of the donors showed that most TCR beta V segments appeared in productive rearrangements either about 90% or about 30% of the time, which broadly matched IMGT annotations. Because some donors lacked HLA typing at each locus, the association tests relied only on the typed subset. Cytomegalovirus status was reported to be diagnosed by the classifier with high specificity and sensitivity in both the original and validation cohorts. Only TCR beta chains were sequenced in this cohort, and the absence of alpha or paired-chain data limited detectable features. Most TCR sequences were observed very rarely across donors, whereas some public TCRs were present in many individuals. In a later analysis, the rate of TCR association differed among HLA loci, with DRB1 alleles having the most associated TCRs and HLA-C alleles having the fewest. Sequencing depth was assumed to be roughly uniform across donors in the presence/absence analyses, though that assumption may not hold.

The cohort was made up of around 720 healthy bone marrow donors. Cohort members were all nominally healthy when sampled, although unrecorded immune exposures were likely present. The donor was CMV seropositive and belonged to the group of about 290 seropositive cohort members. A peripheral blood sample was collected from each donor, and TCR beta sequencing was performed on peripheral blood mononuclear cells. Genomic DNA was extracted from the blood cell samples with the Qiagen DNeasy Blood Extraction Kit. What was sequenced was PBMCs. The chain was built from TRBV18 and TRBJ2-7; 8 bases in the middle match TRBD1. The receptor comes from a man in his forties in good health and CMV-seropositive. The bases are TGTGCCAGCTCACCACTGAGGACAGGGCCAACCTACGAGCAGTACTTC. Its product reads: CASSPLRTGPTYEQYF.